These T cell receptor beta chains were read from a single sample in a study of T cells after yellow fever vaccination. TCRdb passed the 5' RACE reads through MiXCR, listing each CDR3 protein once. The top ten hold around 3.5% of the sample, which has a few hundred thousand distinct CDR3 sequences, roughly 5.6% seen once. The input for sequencing was CD4+ T cells sorted from PBMCs, taken on the day of the yellow fever booster vaccination. These receptors all stem from a man between 18 and 29 years old who received the YFV17D yellow fever vaccine. CDR3s include the opening cysteine and the closing phenylalanine or tryptophan. A D gene is named only where the DNA matches it firmly. Clone sizes are given selectively: once, few, many, or a class where the clone is expanded.

size	J	D	length	V	DNA	CDR3
few	TRBJ1-3	-	15	TRBV3-1	TGTGCCAGCAGCCAAGAGGCCTACTCTGGAAACACCATATATTTT	CASSQEAYSGNTIYF
-	TRBJ1-1	-	16	TRBV7-2	TGTGCCAGCAGCAACCATGCGGGGGGGCAAGGCACTGAAGCTTTCTTT	CASSNHAGGQGTEAFF
few	TRBJ1-3	-	17	TRBV5-1	TGCGCCAGCAGCTTGTCCCTCTCGTTAGACTCTGGAAACACCATATATTTT	CASSLSLSLDSGNTIYF
few	TRBJ1-2	-	12	TRBV7-8	TGTGCCAGCAGCTTCGGGAGCTATGGCTACACCTTC	CASSFGSYGYTF
many	TRBJ1-1	-	14	TRBV5-1	TGCGCCAGCAGCTTGCAGGCCGAGAACACTGAAGCTTTCTTT	CASSLQAENTEAFF
few	TRBJ2-3	-	15	TRBV5-4	TGTGCCAGCAGCTTGGGACAGGCAAGCACAGATACGCAGTATTTT	CASSLGQASTDTQYF
few	TRBJ1-2	-	13	TRBV9	TGTGCCAGCAGCCCCCGTGAGCTCTATGGCTACACCTTC	CASSPRELYGYTF
many	TRBJ2-2	TRBD1	15	TRBV20-1	TGCAGTGCTTCCGACAGGGGGCTCGGAGGCGGGGAGCTGTTTTTT	CSASDRGLGGGELFF
many	TRBJ2-7	-	12	TRBV7-9	TGTGCCAGCAGCGTAGGGTTTACCGAGCAGTACTTC	CASSVGFTEQYF
few	TRBJ2-5	TRBD2	14	TRBV10-3	TGTGCCATCGGGCGGGGGACCCACCAAGAGACCCAGTACTTC	CAIGRGTHQETQYF
many	TRBJ1-4	-	15	TRBV19	TGTGCCAGTAGAAATCGAGGCGCAACTAATGAAAAACTGTTTTTT	CASRNRGATNEKLFF
-	TRBJ2-2	TRBD1	17	TRBV25-1	TGTGCCAGCAGTGAATTGTTGGGACAGGGAAACGCCGGGGAGCTGTTTTTT	CASSELLGQGNAGELFF
-	TRBJ2-7	-	16	TRBV20-1	TGCAGTGCTAGAGATAGTCTCCAGGGGACCTCCTACGAGCAGTACTTC	CSARDSLQGTSYEQYF
-	TRBJ1-5	-	17	TRBV5-1	TGCGCCAGCAGCTTGGGCCCACGGAGAGGAGGCAATCAGCCCCAGCATTTT	CASSLGPRRGGNQPQHF
-	TRBJ2-1	TRBD2	16	TRBV5-1	TGCGCCAGCAGCTTGGATAGCGGGGGGCTTTACAATGAGCAGTTCTTC	CASSLDSGGLYNEQFF
-	TRBJ1-6	TRBD1	15	TRBV12-3/TRBV12-4	TGTGCCAGCAGTCAGGACAGGGCCACCGATTCACCCCTCCACTTT	CASSQDRATDSPLHF
many	TRBJ1-4	TRBD1	16	TRBV3-1	TGTGCCAGCAGCCCCGGACAGGGAACGACTAATGAAAAACTGTTTTTT	CASSPGQGTTNEKLFF
many	TRBJ2-1	-	15	TRBV9	TGTGCCAGCAGCGGAGCTATACCCCTCGGTGGCGAGCAGTTCTTC	CASSGAIPLGGEQFF
-	TRBJ2-7	-	11	TRBV20-1	TGCAGTGCTCAGGACACGAAGGAACAGTACTTC	CSAQDTKEQYF
many	TRBJ1-1	-	13	TRBV5-1	TGCGCCAGCAGCTTGGGGCTGGGCACTGAAGCTTTCTTT	CASSLGLGTEAFF
few	TRBJ2-2	TRBD2	14	TRBV20-1	TGCAGTGCCCGAGCTAGCGGGGGCACCGGGGAGCTGTTTTTT	CSARASGGTGELFF
few	TRBJ2-4	-	15	TRBV10-3	TGTGCCATCAGTGTGGGGCAGGGGGCCAAAAACATTCAGTACTTC	CAISVGQGAKNIQYF
-	TRBJ1-5	-	12	TRBV20-1	TGCAGTGCTATGGACAGTCGCCAGCCCCAGCATTTT	CSAMDSRQPQHF
many	TRBJ2-1	-	11	TRBV12-3/TRBV12-4	TGTGCCAGCAGCCCCGGTAGGGAGCAGTTCTTC	CASSPGREQFF